This TCR beta chain was documented in a study of T cells in localized non-small cell lung cancer. The CDR3 runs to 15 residues. V shed 3 bases and J shed 8 bases, with 17 bases lying between them. Germline-derived CDR1 and CDR2 are KGHSH and LQKENI. TCRdb's table, derived via immunoSEQ multiplex PCR, lists solely in-frame clones and lacks some. The sample carries fewer than 100,000 clones, 70% to 90% recorded once. This TCR was sampled from a female donor over 55 with stage I lung adenocarcinoma. The chain has TRBV18 and TRBJ1-5, with TRBD1 as a possible D gene (6 bases). The sequencing used peripheral blood, collected before any cancer treatment. The CDR3 nucleotides read TGTGCCAGCTCACCGGCAGGGGAATCCTTTAAGCCCCAGCATTTT. It encodes CASSPAGESFKPQHF. The variable domain in full, with the rest retrieved from reference TRBV18 and TRBJ1-5, is NAGVMQNPRHLVRRRGQEARLRCSPMKGHSHVYWYRQLPEEGLKFMVYLQKENIIDESGMPKERFSAEFPKEGPSILRIQQVVRGDSAAYFCASSPAGESFKPQHFGDGTRLSIL.